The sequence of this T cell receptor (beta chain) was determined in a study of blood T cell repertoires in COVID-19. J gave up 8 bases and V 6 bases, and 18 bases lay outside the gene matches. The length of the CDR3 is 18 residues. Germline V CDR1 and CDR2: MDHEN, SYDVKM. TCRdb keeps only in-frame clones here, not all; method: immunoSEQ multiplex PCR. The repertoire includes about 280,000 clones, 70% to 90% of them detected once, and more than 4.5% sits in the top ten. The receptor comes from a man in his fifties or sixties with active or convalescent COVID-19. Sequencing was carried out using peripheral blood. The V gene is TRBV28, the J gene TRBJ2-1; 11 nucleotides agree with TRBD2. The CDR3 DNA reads TGTGCCAGCAGCCAATTCCTCGGGGTAGCGGGAGGGTTGTATGAGCAGTTCTTC. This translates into CASSQFLGVAGGLYEQFF.